These 9 T cell receptor beta chains came from one sample sequenced in a study of blood T cell repertoires in COVID-19. Method: immunoSEQ multiplex PCR; TCRdb's copy keeps in-frame clones and lacks some. The table includes around 250,000 clones, more than 75% detected once. The sample consisted of peripheral blood. These receptors all come from a man in his forties with active or convalescent COVID-19.

This sequence joins TRBV5-1 and TRBJ2-5, with 8 bases matching TRBD2. The CDR3 is made up of 16 amino acids. The V segment lost 0 bases and the J segment 2 bases; nucleotides outside the gene matches: 6. Germline CDR1 is SGHRS and CDR2 is YFSETQ. CDR3 sequence: CASSLGPAGDQETQYF. The CDR3 DNA sequence: TGCGCCAGCAGCTTGGGCCCAGCGGGGGATCAAGAGACCCAGTACTTC.

The chain employs TRBV7-3 and TRBJ1-1, with 8 positions matching TRBD1. Looked up from germline, CDR1 is SGHTA and CDR2 is FQGTGA. J lost 1 base, V lost 5 bases, and 9 bases had no gene match. CDR3 length equals 16 residues. CDR3 DNA sequence: TGTGCCAGCAGCCCCGGACAGGGTGAGGGGAACACTGAAGCTTTCTTT. This translates into CASSPGQGEGNTEAFF.

As regards this clone: This CDR3 is also generated by other DNA sequences in the sample. This sequence joins TRBV15 and TRBJ1-2, with D tentatively TRBD1 (5 bases). The germline V gene has CDR1 LNHNV and CDR2 YYDKDF (reference sequence). The CDR3 spans 13 residues. V lost 0 bases and J 8 bases, leaving 10 bases between the germline ends. CDR3 region: CATSRDRAGGYTF. The CDR3, as DNA: TGTGCCACCAGCAGAGACAGGGCTGGCGGCTACACCTTC.

This rearrangement joins TRBV5-6 to TRBJ1-6; D is unclear. Deletions cut 4 bases from V and 0 bases from J, with 11 bases between. Germline assignment: CDR1 SGHDT and CDR2 YYEEEE. The CDR3 length is 16 residues. The CDR3 DNA is TGTGCCAGCAGCGCCTCTGGGAGCTCCTATAATTCACCCCTCCACTTT. Translated, it gives CASSASGSSYNSPLHF.

The chain uses TRBV25-1 and TRBJ2-3; TRBD2 aligns across 7 bases. The V gene end was trimmed by 9 bases and the J gene end by 3 bases; junction bases not matched to a gene: 9. Per the germline V gene, CDR1 is MGHDK and CDR2 is SYGVNS. CDR3 length equals 14 residues. Here the CDR3 DNA reads TGTGCCAGTCAAGACGGCGGGAGAACAGATACGCAGTATTTT. Translation: CASQDGGRTDTQYF.

This sequence joins TRBV4-1 and TRBJ1-3; the D is unclear. The ends were cut back, 1 base at V and 7 bases at J, with 20 bases in the middle. The CDR3 loop spans 17 amino acids. Germline CDR1 reads MGHRA; CDR2 reads YSYEKL. The CDR3: CASSQVLDPHGGNTIYF. The CDR3 DNA reads as TGCGCCAGCAGCCAAGTTTTGGATCCCCACGGAGGGAACACCATATATTTT.

In nucleotides, the CDR3 is TGTGCCAGCAGCCGGGACAGGTCGGGATACTACGAGCAGTACTTC. This encodes CASSRDRSGYYEQYF. The chain has TRBV6-5 and TRBJ2-7; 8 bases fit TRBD1. The CDR3 is 15 amino acids. Germline V lookup: CDR1 MNHEY, CDR2 SVGAGI. Germline trimming cut 6 bases from V and 3 bases from J; bases unmatched to any gene: 10.

This clone was observed a single time. The chain uses TRBV6-5 and TRBJ2-7; tentative D call: TRBD1 (6 bases). The CDR3 is 15 residues long. Germline loops: CDR1 MNHEY, CDR2 SVGAGI. V lost 1 base and J 2 bases, leaving 12 bases between the germline ends. CDR3 region: CASSYYREGPYEQYF. As DNA, the CDR3 is TGTGCCAGCAGTTACTACAGGGAAGGCCCCTACGAGCAGTACTTC.

V and J are TRBV19 and TRBJ1-2, with 8 bases that match TRBD1. V lost 4 bases and J lost 8; bases outside the gene matches: 9. The CDR3 is made up of 14 amino acids. Germline V gene sequence: CDR1 LNHDA, CDR2 SQIVND (reference sequence). The chain's CDR3 is CASSREDRVRGYTF. DNA of the CDR3: TGTGCCAGTAGTAGGGAGGACAGGGTGAGAGGCTACACCTTC. Combining the CDR3 with reference TRBV19 and TRBJ1-2 gives the whole variable domain DGGITQSPKYLFRKEGQNVTLSCEQNLNHDAMYWYRQDPGQGLRLIYYSQIVNDFQKGDIAEGYSVSREKKESFPLTVTSAQKNPTAFYLCASSREDRVRGYTFGSGTRLTVV.